The TCR beta chain described here comes from a study of immune evolution from preneoplasia to lung adenocarcinoma. Notes on this clone: Its antigen is still unknown.

Here immunoSEQ multiplex PCR was the method, and the copy in TCRdb shows in-frame clones only, minus some. The sample has roughly 5,500 clones, 80% to 90% seen once. Study-wide results and limits: Clonality was highest in normal lung, lower in later-stage lesions apparently.

Per the germline V gene, CDR1 is ENHRY and CDR2 is SYGVKD. The CDR3 has 15 amino acids. V dropped 0 bases and J dropped 5 bases, with 10 bases sitting between them. The source material was FFPE adjacent normal lung tissue. This clonotype was sampled from a donor aged 70 or over with lung adenocarcinoma. The chain joins TRBV10-3 to TRBJ2-2, with D uncertain. CDR3 DNA sequence: TGTGCCATCAGTGAGTCGTGGGCAAGGACCGGGGAGCTGTTTTTT. Amino acid sequence: CAISESWARTGELFF.